Below are 18 T cell receptor beta chains sequenced from a single sample in a study of blood T cell repertoires in COVID-19. This table comes from immunoSEQ multiplex PCR, and its TCRdb copy is limited to in-frame clones, with some not included. The sample contains more than 85,000 clones, just under 85% of which appear only once. Sequenced material: peripheral blood. Receptors were obtained from a man aged 40-50 years with active or convalescent COVID-19.

This chain joins TRBV28 and TRBJ2-5; 7 bases are a match to TRBD2. Trimming at V came to 4 bases and at J to 5 bases, leaving 16 bases not matched to a gene. Germline CDR1 is MDHEN and CDR2 is SYDVKM. The CDR3 runs 17 residues. The CDR3 DNA follows: TGTGCCAGCAGTTACCCCCCCGGGGGAGGGCCTACGGAGACCCAGTACTTC. This sequence encodes CASSYPPGGGPTETQYF.

The chain has TRBV14 and TRBJ2-7, with 9 bases identical to TRBD1. The CDR3 is 16 residues long. The ends lost 3 bases at V and 1 base at J; junction bases unmatched: 7. Germline V gene sequence: CDR1 SGHDN, CDR2 FVKESK. The CDR3 coding sequence is TGTGCCAGCAGCCACCGAAAGACAGGGGGTTCCTACGAGCAGTACTTC. This gives the protein CASSHRKTGGSYEQYF.

The chain uses TRBV24-1 and TRBJ1-1, with D maybe TRBD1 (6 bases). V was shortened by 2 bases and J by 0 bases, with 12 bases between the two germline ends. The CDR3 sequence is 16 residues long. Germline CDR1 KGHDR, CDR2 SFDVKD. For the CDR3, the DNA is TGTGCCACCAGTGATTCGACCGGGACAATGAACACTGAAGCTTTCTTT. Its translation: CATSDSTGTMNTEAFF.

This chain joins TRBV7-2 and TRBJ2-5; 14 positions agree with TRBD2. Germline CDR1 and CDR2: SGHTA and FQGNSA. The V gene end was trimmed by 5 bases and the J gene end by 9 bases; junction bases not matched to a gene: 14. The CDR3 extends over 17 amino acids. The CDR3 sequence: CASSPNPGLAGAGAQYF. The CDR3 nucleotides are TGTGCCAGCAGCCCCAACCCGGGACTAGCGGGGGCGGGGGCCCAGTACTTC.

The J gene is TRBJ1-4, the V gene TRBV23-1; 7 bases agree with TRBD1. TRBV23-1 is annotated as an ORF whose role is uncertain. The V gene end was trimmed by 2 bases and the J gene end by 3 bases; junction bases not matched to a gene: 6. This CDR3 region has 16 residues. CDR3 nucleotides: TGCGCCAGCAGTCAACCCCAGGGGGAGGCTAATGAAAAACTGTTTTTT. This codes for CASSQPQGEANEKLFF.

The chain combines TRBV4-1 with TRBJ1-3, with a possible D match to TRBD1 (5 bases). The V and J ends lost 3 bases and 1 base respectively, with 10 bases between them. The CDR3 runs 15 residues. CDR1 is MGHRA and CDR2 is YSYEKL in the germline V gene. The CDR3 sequence: CASSQTARSGNTIYF. The DNA of the CDR3 is TGCGCCAGCAGCCAGACAGCCCGTTCTGGAAACACCATATATTTT.

J is TRBJ2-5 and V is TRBV9, with TRBD2 identical over 11 bases. V shed 2 bases, J shed 4 bases, and the junction held 7 bases outside the gene matches. CDR1 is SGDLS, CDR2 YYNGEE, per germline. The CDR3 totals 16 residues. The CDR3 protein is CASSVNSGGASETQYF. As DNA, the CDR3 is TGTGCCAGCAGCGTTAATAGCGGGGGGGCCTCAGAGACCCAGTACTTC.

The chain uses TRBV27 and TRBJ1-2; D gene uncertain. V lost 3 bases to trimming and J lost 0 bases, with 8 bases between them. The CDR3 sequence is 14 residues long. Germline V gene sequence: CDR1 MNHEY, CDR2 SMNVEV (reference sequence). CDR3 nucleotide sequence: TGTGCCAGCAGTTTCTCAGATTCTAACTATGGCTACACCTTC. Residues: CASSFSDSNYGYTF.

The chain employs TRBV30 and TRBJ1-3; 11 bases match TRBD1. Germline loops: CDR1 GTSNPN, CDR2 SVGIG (reference sequence). V was clipped by 2 bases and J by 7 bases; unmatched bases: 4. CDR3 length: 14 residues. In nucleotides, the CDR3 is TGTGCCTGGAGTTGGGGACAGGGGGGGAACACCATATATTTT. Translation gives CAWSWGQGGNTIYF.

The chain uses TRBV7-9 and TRBJ1-4; 8 nucleotides line up with TRBD1. J gave up 8 bases and V 4 bases, and 9 bases lay outside the gene matches. The germline V gene encodes CDR1 SEHNR and CDR2 FQNEAQ (reference sequence). The CDR3 is 15 residues long. CDR3 sequence: CASSSGAGGREKLFF. The CDR3 DNA is TGTGCCAGCAGCTCGGGGGCAGGGGGCAGGGAAAAACTGTTTTTT.

The chain couples TRBV5-1 to TRBJ2-7, with TRBD2 matching 13 bases. Germline assignment: CDR1 SGHRS and CDR2 YFSETQ. The ends lost 4 bases at V and 7 bases at J; junction bases unmatched: 5. This CDR3 is built from 14 residues. The CDR3 coding sequence is TGCGCCAGCAGCGCGACTAGCGGGGGGATGGAGCAGTACTTC. This translates into CASSATSGGMEQYF. Full variable domain (remainder filled in from reference TRBV5-1 and TRBJ2-7): KAGVTQTPRYLIKTRGQQVTLSCSPISGHRSVSWYQQTPGQGLQFLFEYFSETQRNKGNFPGRFSGRQFSNSRSEMNVSTLELGDSALYLCASSATSGGMEQYFGPGTRLTVT.

The J gene is TRBJ2-2, the V gene TRBV28; the D gene is possibly TRBD2 (5 bases). CDR1 and CDR2 (germline): MDHEN, SYDVKM. The CDR3 sequence is 16 residues long. V was trimmed by 9 bases and J by 6 bases, leaving 23 bases between them. The CDR3 nucleotides are TGTGCCAGTCCCACGGCGGGCCTAGGTAGACCCGGGGAGCTGTTTTTT. This codes for CASPTAGLGRPGELFF.

The DNA for the CDR3 is TGTGCCTGGAAGAGGAATAGCAATGAGCAGTTCTTC. This gives the protein CAWKRNSNEQFF. This sequence joins TRBV30 and TRBJ2-1; the D is unclear. Looked up from germline, CDR1 is GTSNPN and CDR2 is SVGIG (reference sequence). The CDR3 is 12 residues long. V was pared by 4 bases and J by 6 bases, with 10 bases between.

CDR3: CASSRTGDETQYF. The CDR3 DNA is TGTGCCAGCAGTCGAACAGGGGACGAGACCCAGTACTTC. The chain carries TRBV6-5 and TRBJ2-5; 7 positions match TRBD1. The CDR3 totals 13 residues. With 5 bases clipped from V and 5 bases from J, the junction kept 5 bases outside the gene matches. CDR1 and CDR2 (germline): MNHEY, SVGAGI.

This clone was observed a few times. The CDR3 DNA reads as TGTGCCAGCAGTGACTCGACGCGGAGCGCAGATACGCAGTATTTT. Amino acid sequence: CASSDSTRSADTQYF. The J gene is TRBJ2-3, the V gene TRBV6-4; no clear D gene. The V end lost 0 bases, the J end lost 4 bases, and 11 bases lay between the germline ends. Germline loops: CDR1 MRHNA, CDR2 SNTAGT. The CDR3 spans 15 residues.

The V gene is TRBV6-5, the J gene TRBJ2-1, with D maybe TRBD2 (6 bases). The V end was cut by 4 bases, the J end by 3 bases, with 10 bases between. Germline lookup yields CDR1 MNHEY and CDR2 SVGAGI. The CDR3 extends over 14 amino acids. CDR3 region: CASSLAGGYNEQFF. In DNA form, the CDR3 reads TGTGCCAGCAGTTTAGCCGGGGGCTACAATGAGCAGTTCTTC.

The chain couples TRBV10-3 to TRBJ1-6; TRBD1 matches 8 bases. The CDR3 runs 16 residues. Germline CDR1 ENHRY, CDR2 SYGVKD. The junction had 6 bases not matched to a gene; V was cut back by 2 bases and J by 6 bases. The CDR3 spells CAISEATTGVNSPLHF. The CDR3 DNA sequence: TGTGCCATCAGTGAGGCGACGACAGGGGTTAATTCACCCCTCCACTTT.

The J gene is TRBJ2-7, the V gene TRBV29-1; 7 bases are a match to TRBD2. Trimming removed 4 bases from V and 4 bases from J; junction bases left unmatched: 1. The length of the CDR3 is 11 residues. Germline V CDR1 and CDR2: SQVTM, ANQGSEA. The CDR3 DNA reads as TGCAGCGTTGGGGGGGGTTACGAGCAGTACTTC. This codes for CSVGGGYEQYF.